This entry lists 21 T cell receptor beta chains sequenced from one sample in a study of vaccination and CD4 T cells after COVID-19. Sample treatment: approximately nine-day PBMC culture with coronavirus spike peptide pools or control peptides (ViraFEST assay). CD4+ T lymphocytes from the unexposed donor were collected before the COVID-19 pandemic (2011-2018). Their specific antigens are unknown. An Oncomine TCR Beta short-read assay was used to sequence the DNA from cultured CD4+ T cells. MiXCR was run by TCRdb on the PCR reads, yielding one entry per CDR3 protein. The profile shows about 7,100 distinct CDR3 sequences, under 60% of them singletons. Sequences were obtained from CD4+ T cells from blood, cultured in vitro. These receptors came from a human donor in good health.

The chain joins TRBV6-1 to TRBJ1-2, with no clear D. This CDR3 has 16 amino acids. V lost 2 bases, J lost 0 bases, and 13 bases lay in between. The germline gives CDR1 MNHNS, CDR2 SASEGT. The CDR3 DNA follows: TGTGCCAGCAGTGAAACGGCAGGCTGGGCTAACTATGGCTACACCTTC. This codes for CASSETAGWANYGYTF.

V and J are TRBV5-5 and TRBJ1-1; 9 bases line up with TRBD1. J was trimmed by 11 bases and V by 1 base; bases with no gene match: 3. The CDR3 covers 12 residues. Germline V gives CDR1 SGHKS, CDR2 YYEKEE (reference sequence). The CDR3 region has the DNA TGTGCCAGCAGCTTGTTAGGACAGGGGGCTTTCTTT. Its translation: CASSLLGQGAFF.

This clonotype was seen a handful of times. The chain uses TRBV6-1 and TRBJ1-1; tentative D call: TRBD1 (5 bases). V lost 4 bases, J lost 6 bases, and 15 bases lay in between. CDR3 length: 14 residues. The germline V gene has CDR1 MNHNS and CDR2 SASEGT. The CDR3 region has the DNA TGTGCCAGCAGTGTATCGGGGGGTGACGCTGAAGCTTTCTTT. It is translated as CASSVSGGDAEAFF.

The rearrangement links TRBV12-3 or TRBV12-4 to TRBJ2-7; 7 bases line up with TRBD1. Trimming at V came to 6 bases and at J to 0 bases, leaving 11 bases not matched to a gene. This CDR3 is built from 16 residues. The CDR3 loop is CASSPSRDRTSYEQYF. As DNA, the CDR3 is TGTGCCAGCAGCCCCTCTAGGGACAGAACCTCCTACGAGCAGTACTTC.

This chain links TRBV11-2 with TRBJ2-1; the D gene is possibly TRBD1 (6 bases). The germline gives CDR1 SGHAT, CDR2 FQNNGV. The CDR3 covers 17 residues. V dropped 0 bases and J dropped 2 bases, with 14 bases sitting between them. CDR3 in amino acids: CASSLEMQGLTYNEQFF. The CDR3 DNA sequence: TGTGCCAGCAGCTTAGAGATGCAGGGGCTGACCTACAATGAGCAGTTCTTC.

This chain connects TRBV7-9 to TRBJ1-5, with D possibly matching TRBD1 (6 bases). The CDR3 consists of 14 residues. V lost 8 bases and J 4 bases, leaving 15 bases between the germline ends. Germline lookup yields CDR1 SEHNR and CDR2 FQNEAQ (reference sequence). The CDR3 reads CASVSGDKNQPQHF. The DNA for the CDR3 is TGTGCCAGCGTCTCCGGGGACAAAAATCAGCCCCAGCATTTT.

This sequence joins TRBV10-1 and TRBJ2-1; TRBD2 aligns across 8 bases. V trimming: 3 bases; J trimming: 4 bases; junction bases outside the gene matches: 2. Germline V gives CDR1 WNHNN, CDR2 SYGVQD (reference sequence). The CDR3 is made up of 14 amino acids. Here the CDR3 DNA reads TGCGCCAGCAGTGAATCGGGGGGGTACAATGAGCAGTTCTTC. Amino acids: CASSESGGYNEQFF.

This clonotype was seen more than once but under ten times. The chain uses TRBV20-1 and TRBJ2-7; D is possibly TRBD2 (6 bases). Trimming removed 1 base from V and 3 bases from J, with 13 bases in between. CDR3 size: 14 residues. Per the germline V gene, CDR1 is DFQATT and CDR2 is SNEGSKA (reference sequence). CDR3 DNA: TGCAGTGCTAGAGTACCGGGACTCAACTACGAGCAGTACTTC. As protein: CSARVPGLNYEQYF.

This clonotype was seen a handful of times. The chain combines TRBV7-3 with TRBJ2-5, with D perhaps TRBD1 or TRBD2 (5 bases each). This CDR3 region has 13 residues. The germline gives CDR1 SGHTA, CDR2 FQGTGA. Trimming shortened V by 4 bases and J by 4 bases, and 10 bases separated the two germline ends. CDR3 residues: CASSSMRGETQYF. The CDR3 coding sequence is TGTGCCAGCAGCTCTATGAGGGGAGAGACCCAGTACTTC.

This clonotype showed up just a few times. J is TRBJ1-2 and V is TRBV24-1; D call uncertain. The CDR3 sequence is 12 residues long. Trimming shortened V by 2 bases and J by 2 bases, and 2 bases separated the two germline ends. Germline lookup yields CDR1 KGHDR and CDR2 SFDVKD. CDR3 DNA sequence: TGTGCCACCAGTGATTGGAACTATGGCTACACCTTC. It yields the protein CATSDWNYGYTF.

V is TRBV19 and J is TRBJ2-4, with 9 bases aligning to TRBD1. The length of the CDR3 is 13 residues. Germline trimming cut 6 bases from V and 8 bases from J; bases unmatched to any gene: 5. Germline V gene sequence: CDR1 LNHDA, CDR2 SQIVND (reference sequence). CDR3 amino acids: CASSDRGRDIQYF. Written as DNA, the CDR3 is TGTGCCAGTAGCGACAGGGGGAGGGACATTCAGTACTTC.

V gene TRBV5-1 combines with J gene TRBJ2-7; D is unresolved. The germline V and J ends were trimmed by 4 bases and 1 base, with 18 bases remaining between them. Germline assignment: CDR1 SGHRS and CDR2 YFSETQ. CDR3 length: 16 amino acids. CDR3 loop: CASSSNSPTESYEQYF. CDR3 nucleotides: TGCGCCAGCAGCAGCAACAGTCCCACTGAGTCCTACGAGCAGTACTTC.

This rearrangement joins TRBV6-2 or TRBV6-3 to TRBJ2-3; D remains ambiguous. The CDR3 loop spans 12 amino acids. In germline, CDR1 is MNHEY, CDR2 SVGEGT. V lost 2 bases to trimming and J lost 6 bases, with 6 bases between them. For the CDR3, the DNA is TGTGCCAGCAGTTACGAATCGGATACGCAGTATTTT. It encodes CASSYESDTQYF.

The chain couples TRBV20-1 to TRBJ2-7; 7 nucleotides match TRBD1. The CDR3 runs 12 residues. The germline CDR1 and CDR2 sequences are DFQATT and SNEGSKA (reference sequence). V lost 6 bases to trimming and J lost 2 bases; unmatched junction nucleotides: 4. CDR3: CSAPGQTYEQYF. CDR3 sequence (DNA): TGCAGTGCGCCGGGACAGACCTACGAGCAGTACTTC.

The chain employs TRBV10-3 and TRBJ2-3, with 9 bases that match TRBD2. Germline V gene sequence: CDR1 ENHRY, CDR2 SYGVKD. The CDR3 is made up of 16 amino acids. Trimming took 2 bases from V and 1 from J; bases not matched to a gene: 4. The CDR3 loop is CAISEHSGGGTDTQYF. The CDR3 DNA is TGTGCCATCAGTGAGCATAGCGGGGGAGGCACAGATACGCAGTATTTT.

This clonotype was detected only a few times. V gene TRBV2 combines with J gene TRBJ1-5, with D unresolved. The germline V and J ends were trimmed by 6 bases and 4 bases, with 10 bases remaining between them. Germline-derived CDR1 and CDR2 are SNHLY and FYNNEI. CDR3 length equals 13 residues. The DNA for the CDR3 is TGTGCCAGCAGAGGAGACGGGAATCAGCCCCAGCATTTT. It encodes CASRGDGNQPQHF.

The chain combines TRBV29-1 with TRBJ1-2; no reliable D call. This CDR3 comprises 12 residues. Looked up from germline, CDR1 is SQVTM and CDR2 is ANQGSEA. V was clipped by 6 bases and J by 2 bases, with 10 bases between them. The CDR3 sequence: CSVDDTNYGYTF. Written as DNA, the CDR3 is TGCAGCGTCGATGACACCAACTATGGCTACACCTTC.

The CDR3 loop reads CASSPSSGGLQETQYF. CDR3 sequence (DNA): TGTGCCAGCAGCCCATCCAGCGGGGGCCTCCAAGAGACCCAGTACTTC. The V call is TRBV2, the J call TRBJ2-5; TRBD2 aligns across 8 bases. This CDR3 region has 16 residues. Germline V gives CDR1 SNHLY, CDR2 FYNNEI. Trimming took 6 bases from V and 1 from J; bases not matched to a gene: 10.

The chain has TRBV3-1 and TRBJ1-1; D call uncertain. CDR1 is LGHDT, CDR2 YNNKEL, per germline (reference sequence). The CDR3 covers 15 residues. V was trimmed by 0 bases and J by 3 bases, leaving 11 bases between them. CDR3 nucleotides: TGTGCCAGCAGCCAAGACGGTCTCGGGTACACTGAAGCTTTCTTT. Translating it yields CASSQDGLGYTEAFF.

This clonotype appeared a few times. This chain joins TRBV27 and TRBJ1-6; a weak D match, TRBD1 (6 bases). The V end was cut by 11 bases, the J end by 9 bases, with 17 bases between. This CDR3 is 13 amino acids long. Germline V gene lookup returns CDR1 MNHEY and CDR2 SMNVEV (reference sequence). The CDR3 nucleotides are TGTGCCGTGGCACAGGGCCCCAGTTCACCCCTCCACTTT. Its translation: CAVAQGPSSPLHF.

Turning to this clonotype: An end of the junction differs from the germline gene, which may be a read error. V gene TRBV2 combines with J gene TRBJ2-4, with D perhaps TRBD1 (5 bases). The CDR3 runs to 14 residues. CDR1 is SNHLY, CDR2 FYNNEI, per germline. The CDR3 loop reads CASSEDRVKGIQYF. The CDR3, as DNA: TGTGCCAGCAGCGAAGACAGAGTAAAAGGCATTCAGTACTTC.